The rows below give T cell receptor beta chains drawn from one sample of a study of blood T cell repertoires in COVID-19. Produced via immunoSEQ multiplex PCR; TCRdb's table is partial and in-frame only. The sample carries about 170,000 clones, approximately 82% recorded once. Sequenced: PBMCs or T cells enriched from blood (not recorded which). The source of these receptors is a woman aged 50 to 60 in a cohort exposed to, infected with or recovered from COVID-19 (not recorded which). Both conserved end residues are part of each CDR3. D genes are given only for firm matches. Only some rows state a clone size, as once, few, many or a class for expanded clones.

>TRBV6-4|NA|TRBJ1-6|NA
TGTGCCAGCAGTGACTCGGGACAACCTAATTCACCCCTCCACTTT
CASSDSGQPNSPLHF
>TRBV18|NA|TRBJ1-1|NA
TGTGCCAGCTCCCGAGCGCTCACCGCTGAAGCTTTCTTT
CASSRALTAEAFF
>TRBV28|NA|TRBJ1-2|NA
TGTGCCATAACACCCGTGGGCTCCTCGGAGGGCTATGGCTACACCTTC
CAITPVGSSEGYGYTF
>TRBV4-1|TRBD2|TRBJ2-7|few
TGCGCCAGCAGCCCCCTCCCGAGACTAGCGGGAGGGCAGGTCGAGCAGTACTTC
CASSPLPRLAGGQVEQYF
>TRBV7-3|NA|TRBJ1-1|NA
TGTGCCAGCAGCTTCAACAGGGCCACTGAAGCTTTCTTT
CASSFNRATEAFF
>TRBV9|NA|TRBJ2-2|NA
TGTGCCAGCAGCGTAGACAGGGCTAACACCGGGGAGCTGTTTTTT
CASSVDRANTGELFF
>TRBV19|NA|TRBJ2-7|NA
TGTGCCAGTAGGGCAGGGATCTCCGAGCAGTACTTC
CASRAGISEQYF
>TRBV4-1|NA|TRBJ2-7|NA
TGCGCCAGCAGCCGCGTGAGGGCGGACGAGCAGTACTTC
CASSRVRADEQYF
>TRBV10-1|TRBD2|TRBJ2-7|NA
TGCGCCAGCAACCTGAACCTTGGGACTAGCCTGAGCTCCTACGAGCAGTACTTC
CASNLNLGTSLSSYEQYF
>TRBV21-1|NA|TRBJ2-3|NA
TGTGCCAGCAGCAAAGGTATGGCAGATCCACCCACAGATACGCAGTATTTT
CASSKGMADPPTDTQYF
>TRBV20-1|TRBD2|TRBJ2-1|NA
TGCAGTGCTAGTTGGCTAGCGGGGGCGATGACCTACAATGAGCAGTTCTTC
CSASWLAGAMTYNEQFF
>TRBV5-5|NA|TRBJ2-5|many
TGTGCCAGCAGCCATATACAGGGAAGTGGAGAGACCCAGTACTTC
CASSHIQGSGETQYF
>TRBV4-1|TRBD2|TRBJ2-1|NA
TGCGCCAGCAGTCTTTTTATTCCTCCGGGACTAGCGGGGGAGAATGAGCAGTTCTTC
CASSLFIPPGLAGENEQFF
>TRBV19|NA|TRBJ1-5|NA
TGTGCCAGTAGTGCTTTCACAGGGAGCAATCAGCCCCAGCATTTT
CASSAFTGSNQPQHF
>TRBV7-2|NA|TRBJ1-5|few
TGTGCCAGCAGCATTTTATCGGGCAATCAGCCCCAGCATTTT
CASSILSGNQPQHF
>TRBV10-3|NA|TRBJ2-3|NA
TGTGCCATCAGTCCCCGCGGGTTGGGCACAGATACGCAGTATTTT
CAISPRGLGTDTQYF
>TRBV4-1|NA|TRBJ2-7|NA
TGCGCCAGCAGCCAAGGTAGGGGCATCTCCTACGAGCAGTACTTC
CASSQGRGISYEQYF
>TRBV5-4|TRBD1|TRBJ1-4|NA
TGTGCCAGCAGCTCGGACAGGGGGCTGAGTGATGAAAAACTGTTTTTT
CASSSDRGLSDEKLFF
>TRBV24-1|TRBD2|TRBJ2-3|NA
TGTGCCACCAGTGGCTTGCCTAGCGGGAGTGGAGATACGCAGTATTTT
CATSGLPSGSGDTQYF
>TRBV7-9|TRBD2|TRBJ2-1|NA
TGTGCCAGCAGCCCCGCGGGAGTTCTATACTACAATGAGCAGTTCTTC
CASSPAGVLYYNEQFF
>TRBV9|TRBD1|TRBJ2-7|few
TGTGCCAGCAGCGTAGCCCTAGGGACAGCCTACGAGCAGTACTTC
CASSVALGTAYEQYF
>TRBV19|NA|TRBJ1-1|NA
TGTGCCAGTAGTATCGCCAGGATGAACACTGAAGCTTTCTTT
CASSIARMNTEAFF
>TRBV9|TRBD2|TRBJ2-1|NA
TGTGCCAGCAGCCCCACATATCGAGTGGGAGCGGGGGGCGGGAATGAGCAGTTCTTC
CASSPTYRVGAGGGNEQFF
>TRBV7-8|NA|TRBJ1-5|once
TGTGCCAGCAGCTTAGCGGGGCGGGGCAACAATCAGCCCCAGCATTTT
CASSLAGRGNNQPQHF
>TRBV28|NA|TRBJ1-5|NA
TGTGCCAGCCGCCCCCCGGTCGGGGTAAAACAGCCCCAGCATTTT
CASRPPVGVKQPQHF
>TRBV6-4|TRBD2|TRBJ2-5|NA
TGTGCCAGCAGTGTTGGCGGGAGTGGGAAAGAGACCCAGTACTTC
CASSVGGSGKETQYF